This TCR beta chain was recovered during a study of T-cell memory formation after mild COVID-19. The CDR3 covers 16 residues. Deletions cut 0 bases from V and 1 base from J, with 10 bases between. CDR1 and CDR2 from the germline V gene are SGHAT and FQDESV (reference sequence). This clonotype is labeled as medium-sized. TCRdb re-called the 5' RACE reads through MiXCR, storing one row per CDR3 protein. The sample gives tens of thousands of distinct CDR3 sequences, 13% of which show up once; around 41% is in the top ten. Sequencing input: PBMCs or a T cell subset sorted from them (not recorded which). The rearrangement uses TRBV11-1 and TRBJ2-1; the D gene is possibly TRBD1 (7 bases). The sequence derives from a man aged 18 to 29 who had mild COVID-19 (a few samples of this study predate the infection). Cell type and time point are not known. CDR3 in amino acids: CASSLASGGSYNEQFF. The CDR3 DNA follows: TGTGCCAGCAGCTTAGCGTCAGGGGGGTCCTACAATGAGCAGTTCTTC.